The entry below describes one T cell receptor beta chain. The entry originates in a study of PD-L1 blockade in urothelial cancer. The wider study: Timepoints chosen for blood analysis were 3 weeks (second dose) and 6 weeks after treatment start.

Sequencing was performed with immunoSEQ multiplex PCR; in TCRdb, only in-frame clones are kept and a portion is missing. This sample has under 95,000 clones; less than 90% occur once, and the top ten carry approximately 9.2%. The time point denotes: pretreatment peripheral blood. There are 15 residues in the CDR3. The germline gives CDR1 KGHSH, CDR2 LQKENI. The J segment lost 6 bases and the V segment lost 1 base, leaving 8 bases of the junction unmatched. Material: PBMCs, obtained around atezolizumab (anti-PD-L1) treatment. This chain joins TRBV18 and TRBJ2-5, with 7 bases identical to TRBD2. The clonotype comes from a woman in her seventies with urothelial cancer. In DNA form, the CDR3 reads TGTGCCAGCTCACCACAGGAGGGAGGGCTACAGACCCAGTACTTC. Translating gives CASSPQEGGLQTQYF.